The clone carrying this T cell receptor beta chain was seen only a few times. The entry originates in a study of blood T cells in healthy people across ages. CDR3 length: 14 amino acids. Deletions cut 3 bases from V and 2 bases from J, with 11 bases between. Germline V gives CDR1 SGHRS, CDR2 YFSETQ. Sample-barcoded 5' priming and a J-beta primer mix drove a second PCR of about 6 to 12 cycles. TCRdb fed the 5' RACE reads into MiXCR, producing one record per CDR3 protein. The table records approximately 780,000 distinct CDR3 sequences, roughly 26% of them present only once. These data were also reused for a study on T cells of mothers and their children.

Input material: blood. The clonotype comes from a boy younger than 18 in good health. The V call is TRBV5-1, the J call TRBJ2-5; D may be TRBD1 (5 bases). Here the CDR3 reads CASSSSRAQETQYF. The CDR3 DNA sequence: TGCGCCAGCAGCTCGTCCAGGGCACAAGAGACCCAGTACTTC. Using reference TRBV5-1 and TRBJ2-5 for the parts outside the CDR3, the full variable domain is KAGVTQTPRYLIKTRGQQVTLSCSPISGHRSVSWYQQTPGQGLQFLFEYFSETQRNKGNFPGRFSGRQFSNSRSEMNVSTLELGDSALYLCASSSSRAQETQYFGPGTRLLVL.